The 24 T cell receptor beta chains reported below all come from one sample, sequenced in a study of blood T cells in healthy people across ages. Together with a sample-barcoded 5' primer, a J-beta primer mix was included in a second PCR lasting about 7 to 12 cycles. MiXCR, applied by TCRdb to the 5' RACE reads, yields one record per CDR3 protein. The sample contains approximately 1.5 million distinct CDR3 sequences, about 35% of which appear only once. Sample: blood. These receptors originate from a woman aged 25 to 39 in good health.

The chain links TRBV6-2 or TRBV6-3 to TRBJ2-7; TRBD1 matches 9 bases. This CDR3 comprises 18 residues. V trimming: 6 bases; J trimming: 2 bases; junction bases outside the gene matches: 17. The V gene's germline CDR1 is MNHEY and CDR2 SVGEGT. The CDR3 DNA sequence: TGTGCCAGCAGGACCGGGACAGGGAACCTCATTCTGACCTACGAGCAGTACTTC. Protein sequence: CASRTGTGNLILTYEQYF.

The chain employs TRBV6-2 or TRBV6-3 and TRBJ2-7; 7 nucleotides agree with TRBD2. This CDR3 spans 14 amino acids. Germline V gene lookup returns CDR1 MNHEY and CDR2 SVGEGT. The J segment lost 5 bases and the V segment lost 5 bases, leaving 9 bases of the junction unmatched. The CDR3 sequence: CASSPPGGSHEQYF. In nucleotides, the CDR3 is TGTGCCAGCAGTCCCCCGGGAGGATCCCACGAGCAGTACTTC.

The V and J genes are TRBV29-1 and TRBJ2-2; unclear D gene. Trimming left V 4 bases short and J 4 bases short, with 7 bases between. Germline CDR1 reads SQVTM; CDR2 reads ANQGSEA. The CDR3 totals 12 residues. This chain's CDR3 is CSVVWPTGELFF. The CDR3 coding sequence is TGCAGCGTTGTATGGCCCACCGGGGAGCTGTTTTTT.

This clonotype showed up just a few times. V is TRBV5-5 and J is TRBJ2-6; D is perhaps TRBD2 (5 bases). The length of the CDR3 is 16 residues. Germline-derived CDR1 and CDR2 are SGHKS and YYEKEE (reference sequence). Trimming stripped 3 bases from V and 4 bases from J, with 14 bases between. CDR3 coding DNA: TGTGCCAGCAGCTCCCTTGGCGGGCCCGGGGCCAACGTCCTGACTTTC. This sequence encodes CASSSLGGPGANVLTF.

Only a few counts were recorded for this clonotype. J is TRBJ1-2 and V is TRBV5-5; TRBD1 matches 10 bases. The junction had 10 bases not matched to a gene; V was cut back by 4 bases and J by 7 bases. The CDR3 covers 15 residues. Germline CDR1 reads SGHKS; CDR2 reads YYEKEE (reference sequence). Here the CDR3 reads CASSGSGTGVSGYTF. The DNA of the CDR3 is TGTGCCAGCAGCGGGTCCGGGACAGGGGTTTCTGGCTACACCTTC.

This clonotype was observed a handful of times. The genes are TRBV18 and TRBJ2-5, with D unclear. TRBJ2-7 explains the end of the DNA better; the J call may be wrong. The CDR3 is made up of 15 amino acids. Germline V gene lookup returns CDR1 KGHSH and CDR2 LQKENI. The CDR3 spells CASSPDLGPAYEQYF. The CDR3 coding sequence is TGTGCCAGCTCACCAGATCTCGGACCCGCCTACGAGCAGTACTTC.

In this sample, this clonotype turned up a few times. The genes are TRBV20-1 and TRBJ1-2; TRBD1 is a possible D gene (5 bases). Germline-derived CDR1 and CDR2 are DFQATT and SNEGSKA (reference sequence). The CDR3 runs to 12 residues. Deletions cut 6 bases from V and 4 bases from J, with 12 bases between. The CDR3 DNA reads as TGCAGTGCCGGGGGACGGAGCTATGGCTACACCTTC. It translates to CSAGGRSYGYTF.

The chain is built from TRBV7-2 and TRBJ2-3; D ambiguous. Germline CDR1 is SGHTA and CDR2 is FQGNSA. The CDR3 is 15 amino acids. The V gene lost 5 bases and the J gene lost 2 bases, with 14 bases spanning the gap. The CDR3 loop reads CASSPQAKPTDTQYF. The CDR3 nucleotides read TGTGCCAGCAGCCCCCAAGCCAAACCCACAGATACGCAGTATTTT.

This clonotype was recorded a few times. The rearrangement joins TRBV5-4 to TRBJ1-2; D gene ambiguous. V was trimmed by 2 bases and J by 3 bases, leaving 14 bases between them. The CDR3 totals 15 residues. Germline assignment: CDR1 SGHNT and CDR2 YYREEE (reference sequence). CDR3 nucleotide sequence: TGTGCCAGCAGCTTTGGGTCCCAGGCCCACTATGGCTACACCTTC. This codes for CASSFGSQAHYGYTF.

This clonotype has a handful of counts. V usage is TRBV10-3 and J usage is TRBJ2-1; D is perhaps TRBD1 (5 bases). Germline V gene lookup returns CDR1 ENHRY and CDR2 SYGVKD. V was shortened by 2 bases and J by 0 bases, with 11 bases between the two germline ends. The CDR3 consists of 16 residues. CDR3 protein: CAISEASRVSYNEQFF. CDR3 bases: TGTGCCATCAGTGAGGCCAGCAGGGTCTCCTACAATGAGCAGTTCTTC.

Concerning this clonotype: This may stem from a read error, because a much larger clone lies one nucleotide away. CDR3 in DNA: TGCGCCAGCAGCTTCCACAACCGAGAGACCCAGTACTTC. Amino acids: CASSFHNRETQYF. The rearrangement uses TRBV5-1 and TRBJ2-5; D not resolved. The V end lost 2 bases, the J end lost 4 bases, and 9 bases lay between the germline ends. CDR3 length: 13 residues. CDR1 is SGHRS, CDR2 YFSETQ, per germline.

About this clonotype: One end of the junction varies from germline; a read error may be responsible. The rearrangement links TRBV5-1 to TRBJ2-7; 7 bases match TRBD1. The CDR3 is 15 amino acids. CDR1 is SGHRS and CDR2 is YFSETQ in the germline V gene. The CDR3 nucleotides are TGCGCCAGCAGCTTGGCCTCAGCAGGGGGAGCCGAGCAGCACTTC. Protein: CASSLASAGGAEQHF.

The V call is TRBV29-1, the J call TRBJ2-1; D gene ambiguous. Trimming stripped 4 bases from V and 0 bases from J, with 10 bases between. The CDR3 runs 14 residues. Germline CDR1 reads SQVTM; CDR2 reads ANQGSEA. CDR3 region: CSVVPRSSYNEQFF. Here the CDR3 DNA reads TGCAGCGTTGTCCCGAGATCCTCCTACAATGAGCAGTTCTTC.

This clonotype was detected only a few times. The V gene is TRBV9, the J gene TRBJ1-1; D gene ambiguous. Trimming took off 4 bases at V and 1 base at J, with 11 bases between the two ends. CDR3 size: 14 residues. Germline CDR1 and CDR2: SGDLS and YYNGEE. In DNA, the CDR3 is TGTGCCAGCAGCCCCCGGACGTCGAACACTGAAGCTTTCTTT. Protein product: CASSPRTSNTEAFF.

This clonotype was observed a handful of times. V gene TRBV6-1 combines with J gene TRBJ1-5; TRBD1 might be the D (5 bases). The CDR3 loop spans 17 amino acids. Trimming left V 3 bases short and J 5 bases short, with 20 bases between. Germline V gives CDR1 MNHNS, CDR2 SASEGT. DNA for the CDR3: TGTGCCAGCAGTGAGAGGGACCGCGGGGCCCATCATCAGCCCCAGCATTTT. It is translated as CASSERDRGAHHQPQHF.

The chain employs TRBV9 and TRBJ2-2; D unresolved. This CDR3 region has 14 residues. With 2 bases removed from V and 2 bases from J, the gap between germline ends came to 7 bases. Germline V gene data show CDR1 as SGDLS and CDR2 as YYNGEE. The CDR3 is CASSVRENTGELFF. The CDR3 bases are TGTGCCAGCAGCGTTAGGGAAAACACCGGGGAGCTGTTTTTT.

Many counts were recorded for this clonotype. The chain recombines TRBV7-6 with TRBJ2-7; the D gene is possibly TRBD2 (5 bases). Trimming cost V 5 bases and J 2 bases, with 13 bases left between them. The CDR3 extends over 14 amino acids. Germline assignment: CDR1 SGHVS and CDR2 FNYEAQ. CDR3 DNA sequence: TGTGCCAGCAGCCCCGGCGGACTCCCCTACGAGCAGTACTTC. Its translation: CASSPGGLPYEQYF.

This sequence joins TRBV20-1 and TRBJ2-7; 11 nucleotides align to TRBD2. The germline CDR1 and CDR2 sequences are DFQATT and SNEGSKA (reference sequence). The CDR3 length is 15 residues. V dropped 8 bases and J dropped 4; count of bases not matched to a gene: 13. The CDR3 DNA reads TGCAGTTCGACTATAGCGGGAGGGCCCTCGTACGAGCAGTACTTC. It specifies CSSTIAGGPSYEQYF.

The chain is built from TRBV13 and TRBJ2-1; D unresolved. V shed 5 bases and J shed 6 bases, with 11 bases lying between them. The CDR3 has 13 residues. Germline CDR1 and CDR2: PRHDT and FYEKMQ (reference sequence). This CDR3 reads CASSSRVLNEQFF. CDR3 nucleotides: TGTGCCAGCAGCAGCCGAGTACTCAATGAGCAGTTCTTC.

The sample holds a few counts of this clonotype. The J gene is TRBJ1-5, the V gene TRBV27; D is possibly TRBD1 (5 bases). Germline CDR1 and CDR2: MNHEY and SMNVEV (reference sequence). The CDR3 sequence is 15 residues long. V was shortened by 0 bases and J by 7 bases, with 13 bases between the two germline ends. This CDR3 is CASSLSVGPEQPQHF. CDR3 DNA: TGTGCCAGCAGTTTATCGGTGGGGCCAGAGCAGCCCCAGCATTTT.

The chain uses TRBV10-3 and TRBJ1-6; no definite D call. The CDR3 loop spans 15 amino acids. V gave up 10 bases and J gave up 0 bases, with 13 bases separating them. Germline V lookup: CDR1 ENHRY, CDR2 SYGVKD. The CDR3 coding sequence is TGTGCCACCCGAGGCGAGAGCTCCTATAATTCACCCCTCCACTTT. As protein: CATRGESSYNSPLHF.

This clonotype has more than one count but fewer than ten. V is TRBV6-1 and J is TRBJ1-2; D possibly corresponds to TRBD1 (5 bases). V was clipped by 4 bases and J by 0 bases, with 24 bases between them. This CDR3 has 19 residues. Per the germline V gene, CDR1 is MNHNS and CDR2 is SASEGT. CDR3 protein: CASSGVSGDGLPANYGYTF. The CDR3 DNA sequence: TGTGCCAGCAGTGGAGTTAGCGGGGACGGCCTACCTGCTAACTATGGCTACACCTTC.

Points on this clonotype: The junction departs from germline at one end; a sequencing error may be responsible. This chain connects TRBV5-1 to TRBJ2-7, with 12 bases matching TRBD1. Per germline, CDR1 SGHRS and CDR2 YFSETQ. This CDR3 has 17 amino acids. The CDR3, as DNA: TGCGCCAGCAGCTCAAAACCCGGGACAGGGGGCAAAAACGAGCGGTACTTC. It encodes CASSSKPGTGGKNERYF.

The V gene is TRBV30, the J gene TRBJ1-6, with D unclear. This CDR3 has 13 residues. The V end lost 0 bases, the J end lost 10 bases, and 10 bases lay between the germline ends. Germline V gene lookup returns CDR1 GTSNPN and CDR2 SVGIG (reference sequence). The CDR3 DNA reads as TGTGCCTGGAGTGTGGAGGTAGACTCACCCCTCCACTTT. Translated, it gives CAWSVEVDSPLHF.